This TCR beta chain was retrieved from a study of response to subunit inactivated influenza vaccine. Using its own MiXCR run on the RT-PCR reads, TCRdb lists one record per CDR3 protein. The sample contains more than 450,000 distinct CDR3 sequences, over 9% of which appear only once. This clonotype was counted only a few times. V lost 5 bases to trimming and J lost 4 bases; unmatched junction nucleotides: 5. Germline CDR1 reads MNHEY; CDR2 reads SVGEGT. The CDR3 is 14 residues long. These records were also assigned to another study, of T cells expressing NK-cell markers. According to that study: With UMIs, 5'RACE template switching was used to make TCR beta cDNA. CD3+CD56+NKG2C+, CD3+CD56+NKG2C- and CD3+CD56-NKG2C+ T cells, once sorted, supplied the TCR beta repertoires. Of eight sequenced donors, seven were HCMV-seropositive and one HCMV-seronegative. Several experiments added an anti-gamma-delta TCR antibody to sort only alpha-beta TCR T cells.

The J gene is TRBJ2-7, the V gene TRBV6-2 or TRBV6-3; 10 bases fit TRBD2. The receptor's source is a man between 45 and 60 years old who received an inactivated influenza vaccine. The starting material was PBMCs from blood, obtained on the day of vaccination. For the CDR3, the DNA is TGTGCCAGCAGTGCACTAGCGGGACCGTACGAGCAGTACTTC. Protein product: CASSALAGPYEQYF.